A selection of T cell receptor beta chains follows, all from one sample in a study of Ad26.COV2.S vaccination and SARS-CoV-2 variants. Sequenced by immunoSEQ multiplex PCR; TCRdb stores in-frame clones only, minus some. The sample consists of some 640,000 clones, roughly 90% of them appearing once. This sample comprised peripheral blood, obtained in a trial of Ad26.COV2.S vaccine versus placebo. These receptors all stem from a person aged 18-60 years who received the Ad26.COV2.S COVID-19 vaccine or a placebo. Each CDR3 is given with its conserved first and last residue. D genes are given only for firm matches. Clone size appears in some rows only: once, few, many, or a class for an expanded clone.

d_call,clone_size,j_call,v_call,cdr3_aa
TRBD2,NA,TRBJ2-4,TRBV4-3,CASSHGLDGRNIQYF
NA,NA,TRBJ2-4,TRBV21-1,CASSPGAVAKNIQYF
TRBD2,few,TRBJ2-7,TRBV7-6,CASSLDLAGNYEQYF
TRBD1,NA,TRBJ2-1,TRBV10-1,CASSRTGEYNEQFF
NA,few,TRBJ1-3,TRBV27,CASSLLGGNTIYF
TRBD1,once,TRBJ2-2,TRBV15,CATSRKGQGARSELFF
TRBD2,NA,TRBJ2-4,TRBV4-3,CASSQETGGASKNIQYF
NA,NA,TRBJ2-2,TRBV11-3,CASSPQSRTGELFF
NA,NA,TRBJ2-1,TRBV27,CASSLASANSYNEQFF
TRBD1,NA,TRBJ2-7,TRBV7-6,CASSLGQGAGEQYF
TRBD1,NA,TRBJ2-2,TRBV11-2,CASSLGQGGGELFF
NA,NA,TRBJ1-1,TRBV30,CAATLGRGEAFF
NA,NA,TRBJ2-7,TRBV6-6,CASSSQRTSSYEQYF
NA,NA,TRBJ2-3,TRBV4-3,CASSHRVTDTQYF
TRBD1,NA,TRBJ1-3,TRBV3-1/TRBV3-2,CASSQRGQGGGNTIYF
NA,NA,TRBJ1-1,TRBV11-2,CASSSYRANTEAFF
NA,NA,TRBJ1-2,TRBV30,CAWSSKGSAIETF
TRBD1,NA,TRBJ1-2,TRBV4-3,CASSQVGNRGYGYTF
NA,NA,TRBJ2-1,TRBV3-1/TRBV3-2,CASSQETRMLSNEQFF
TRBD2,once,TRBJ2-5,TRBV4-2,CASSHEAGRQETQYF